This section outlines one TCR beta chain sequence together with its context. This specimen belongs to a study of cytomegalovirus exposure and HLA in healthy donors. V lost 3 bases and J lost 3; bases outside the gene matches: 6. Germline V gives CDR1 SGDLS, CDR2 YYNGEE. The CDR3 sequence is 15 residues long. PCR primers comprised 60 Vbeta and 13 Jbeta primers. The method was immunoSEQ multiplex PCR; TCRdb's version includes in-frame clones alone and lacks a portion of them. This table holds roughly 80,000 clones, around 72% found once. Input material: PBMCs. The receptor was isolated from a woman between 40 and 50 years old in good health and CMV-seropositive. This rearrangement joins TRBV9 to TRBJ1-5, with 7 bases that match TRBD1. Written as DNA, the CDR3 is TGTGCCAGCAGCGCGGGGACAGCTATCAATCAGCCCCAGCATTTT. Its protein is CASSAGTAINQPQHF.